The next 6 T cell receptor beta chains were all read from a single sample in a study of cytomegalovirus exposure and HLA in healthy donors. The PCR employed 60 Vbeta primers together with 13 Jbeta primers. The method was immunoSEQ multiplex PCR; TCRdb's version includes in-frame clones alone and lacks a portion of them. The sample has over 55,000 clones; 70% to 90% are singletons. The sequenced sample was PBMCs. The origin of the receptors is a man aged 18 to 30 in good health and CMV-seronegative.

The chain uses TRBV9 and TRBJ2-5, with D tentatively TRBD2 (6 bases). The better agreement between TRBJ2-7 and the DNA end casts doubt on the J call. Germline values: CDR1 SGDLS, CDR2 YYNGEE. There are 15 residues in the CDR3. CDR3 in DNA: TGTGCCAGCAGCGTAGAGGCGGGGAGCTCCTACGAGCAGTACTTC. Translating it yields CASSVEAGSSYEQYF.

The rearrangement uses TRBV27 and TRBJ2-5; D gene uncertain. The germline V gene has CDR1 MNHEY and CDR2 SMNVEV (reference sequence). Trimming cost V 6 bases and J 2 bases, with 7 bases left between them. The CDR3 runs 12 residues. CDR3 in DNA: TGTGCCAGCAGGAGTATTCAAGAGACCCAGTACTTC. It translates to CASRSIQETQYF.

This clone was detected once. For the CDR3, the DNA is TGCGCCAGCAGCCAAGAAACCCGGACAGATTATTCACCCCTCCACTTT. Its translation is CASSQETRTDYSPLHF. The rearrangement uses TRBV4-1 and TRBJ1-6; possible D gene TRBD1, 6 bases. Per the germline V gene, CDR1 is MGHRA and CDR2 is YSYEKL. V was trimmed by 0 bases and J by 8 bases, leaving 14 bases between them. The CDR3 sequence is 16 residues long.

Here the CDR3 reads CASSLYPGEQYF. The CDR3 DNA reads TGTGCCAGCAGTTTATATCCCGGCGAGCAGTACTTC. The chain uses TRBV27 and TRBJ2-7, with D hard to call. Trimming took 1 base from V and 6 from J, leaving 7 bases between them. Germline CDR1 is MNHEY and CDR2 is SMNVEV (reference sequence). The CDR3 consists of 12 residues.

V usage is TRBV27 and J usage is TRBJ2-1; 8 bases fit TRBD1. V lost 7 bases and J lost 2; bases outside the gene matches: 1. The CDR3 spans 13 residues. The V gene's germline CDR1 is MNHEY and CDR2 SMNVEV (reference sequence). CDR3 sequence: CASTDRAYNEQFF. DNA of the CDR3: TGTGCCAGCACGGACAGGGCCTACAATGAGCAGTTCTTC.

The rearrangement uses TRBV4-1 and TRBJ2-5; D is perhaps TRBD2 (6 bases). V was shortened by 2 bases and J by 5 bases, with 9 bases between the two germline ends. Germline V lookup: CDR1 MGHRA, CDR2 YSYEKL. The CDR3 runs 13 residues. CDR3: CASSQWRAETQYF. The CDR3 DNA reads as TGCGCCAGCAGCCAATGGAGGGCGGAGACCCAGTACTTC.